This T cell receptor (beta chain) was obtained from a study of T-cell reconstitution after alpha-beta-depleted transplantation in children. With 1 base removed from V and 0 bases from J, the gap between germline ends came to 6 bases. The length of the CDR3 is 15 residues. Germline V gene data show CDR1 as LGHDT and CDR2 as YNNKEL (reference sequence). This clonotype has only a few counts. This sample's TCRbeta library carried unique molecular identifier barcodes. TCRdb re-called the PCR reads through MiXCR, storing one row per CDR3 protein. The repertoire includes 440,000 or so distinct CDR3 sequences, 11% of them detected once, and 4.5% to 7% sits in the top ten.

The sample in question was PBMCs from the stem cell graft donor, obtained from the stem cell graft. This chain uses TRBV3-1 with TRBJ2-2; D might be TRBD1 (6 bases). The source of this sequence is a human donor who donated a stem cell graft to a child with acute myeloid leukemia. This CDR3 is CASSQAGANTGELFF. The CDR3 coding sequence is TGTGCCAGCAGCCAAGCAGGGGCGAACACCGGGGAGCTGTTTTTT.